One and the same sample provided the 3 T cell receptor beta chains below, sequenced in a study of HIV-infected children after antiretroviral therapy interruption. RNA-based 3' RACE libraries used unique molecular identifiers. TCRdb reprocessed the 3' RACE reads via MiXCR and lists one record per CDR3 protein. The sample includes more than 85,000 distinct CDR3 sequences, around 6.9% of them seen just once. Treatment denoted: PENTA 11 planned treatment interruption arm or continuous ART arm. Sequenced material: CD45RA+ CD4+ T cells from PBMCs, pooled from several time points, taken from a donor given antiretroviral therapy, either interrupted or continuous. Stated subset: naive CD4+ CD45RA+ CD45RO- T cells. The receptors originated from a pool of human donors with HIV.

This clonotype was counted at least ten times. The V gene is TRBV5-1, the J gene TRBJ2-5; D might be TRBD1 or TRBD2, each matching 5 bases. Trimming cost V 3 bases and J 0 bases, with 15 bases left between them. The CDR3 length is 16 residues. The germline CDR1 and CDR2 sequences are SGHRS and YFSETQ. The CDR3 protein is CASSSPGRGDQETQYF. Written as DNA, the CDR3 is TGCGCCAGCAGCTCCCCGGGTAGAGGGGACCAAGAGACCCAGTACTTC.

The table lists this clonotype with many counts. The chain couples TRBV5-1 to TRBJ1-5, with D unclear. Trimming removed 2 bases at V and 0 bases at J, with 9 bases between. This CDR3 contains 15 residues. Looked up from germline, CDR1 is SGHRS and CDR2 is YFSETQ. For the CDR3, the DNA is TGCGCCAGCAGCTTAGTCAAATATAGCAATCAGCCCCAGCATTTT. It yields the protein CASSLVKYSNQPQHF. Supplemented by reference TRBV5-1 and TRBJ1-5, the full variable domain reads KAGVTQTPRYLIKTRGQQVTLSCSPISGHRSVSWYQQTPGQGLQFLFEYFSETQRNKGNFPGRFSGRQFSNSRSEMNVSTLELGDSALYLCASSLVKYSNQPQHFGDGTRLSIL.

At least ten counts were recorded for this clonotype. The chain recombines TRBV12-3 or TRBV12-4 with TRBJ2-7; 8 bases match TRBD1. V lost 2 bases, J lost 1 base, and 1 base stayed unmatched. The CDR3 runs to 14 residues. The CDR3 nucleotides read TGTGCCAGCAGTTTACAGGGGGCATCCTACGAGCAGTACTTC. This gives the protein CASSLQGASYEQYF.